This entry is about one T cell receptor (beta chain). Its antigen is unknown. This sample was included in a study of T cell clonotyping in hematopoietic cell transplantation. Study at large: Recipients' pretransplant samples followed cytoreduction.

Germline trimming cut 0 bases from V and 6 bases from J; bases unmatched to any gene: 4. CDR1 is ENHRY, CDR2 SYGVKD, per germline. CDR3 length: 15 amino acids. The data were produced by immunoSEQ multiplex PCR, yet TCRdb's version contains in-frame clones alone and is incomplete. The sample yields 50,000 or so clones, approximately 82% seen once. The study, taken as a whole, reports: After transplant, recipient diversity fell while pathologically expanded clonotypes grew through day 180. No sorting was done, leaving CD4 and CD8 contributions mixed.

The time point: recipient sample about 28 days before transplant, after cytoreduction. Samples: about 28 days before transplant, then days 30, 100 and 180 after. This chain uses TRBV10-3 with TRBJ1-4, with 7 positions matching TRBD1. Source: peripheral blood mononuclear cells, taken before stem cell transplant. This receptor was identified in a man between 60 and 75 years old with myelodysplastic syndrome. Some clones in this sample may be carry-over from other donors' samples. The CDR3 coding sequence is TGTGCCATCAGTGAGTCGGGACAGCTATATGAAAAACTGTTTTTT. Its translation is CAISESGQLYEKLFF.